A single sample is the source of the 6 T cell receptor beta chains below, sequenced in a study of CXCR3-negative and CXCR3-positive naive CD8 T cells. The libraries of TRB cDNA were constructed through 5' RACE using UMI labels. TCRdb reworked the 5' RACE reads into one entry per CDR3 protein, no DNA. The sample totals 50,000 to 65,000 distinct CDR3 sequences. What was sequenced was naive CXCR3- CD8+ T cells from blood. Subset in this sample: CD45RO-CCR7+CD27+CD95- naive CD8+ T cells lacking CXCR3 (TNR3-). The receptors derive from a human donor in good health. Some clones in this sample may be carry-over from other donors' samples.

This chain uses TRBV29-1 with TRBJ2-7; with no DNA, the TCRdb D assignment of TRBD2 cannot be verified. The CDR3 is 13 amino acids. The germline CDR1 and CDR2 sequences are SQVTM and ANQGSEA. The CDR3 sequence is CSVVLATTYEQYF.

CDR3 sequence: CASSFLDSPYEQYF. V usage is TRBV28 and J usage is TRBJ2-7; TCRdb indicates TRBD1, and absent DNA this call remains unverified. The CDR3 covers 14 residues. Germline CDR1 is MDHEN and CDR2 is SYDVKM.

The chain recombines TRBV29-1 with TRBJ1-4; TCRdb names TRBD1, which stays unverified in the absence of DNA. CDR1 and CDR2 from the germline V gene are SQVTM and ANQGSEA. The CDR3 sequence is 14 residues long. The chain's CDR3 is CSVSVDSSNEKLFF.

The chain combines TRBV29-1 with TRBJ1-1; the D gene TCRdb calls, TRBD1, cannot be checked with no DNA. The CDR3 has 14 residues. Germline V gene sequence: CDR1 SQVTM, CDR2 ANQGSEA. This CDR3 is CSVDGSGMNTEAFF.

This rearrangement joins TRBV9 to TRBJ1-4; TCRdb reports TRBD1, a call that lacks DNA to check it against. Germline lookup yields CDR1 SGDLS and CDR2 YYNGEE. CDR3 length equals 16 residues. The CDR3 sequence is CASSPGQLATNEKLFF. Filled out from reference TRBV9 and TRBJ1-4, the complete variable domain reads DSGVTQTPKHLITATGQRVTLRCSPRSGDLSVYWYQQSLDQGLQFLIQYYNGEERAKGNILERFSAQQFPDLHSELNLSSLELGDSALYFCASSPGQLATNEKLFFGSGTQLSVL.

The V call is TRBV11-2, the J call TRBJ2-7; lacking DNA, the TRBD2 call made by TCRdb goes unchecked. This CDR3 has 15 residues. Germline V CDR1 and CDR2: SGHAT, FQNNGV. This CDR3 reads CASSARDYSFYEQYF.